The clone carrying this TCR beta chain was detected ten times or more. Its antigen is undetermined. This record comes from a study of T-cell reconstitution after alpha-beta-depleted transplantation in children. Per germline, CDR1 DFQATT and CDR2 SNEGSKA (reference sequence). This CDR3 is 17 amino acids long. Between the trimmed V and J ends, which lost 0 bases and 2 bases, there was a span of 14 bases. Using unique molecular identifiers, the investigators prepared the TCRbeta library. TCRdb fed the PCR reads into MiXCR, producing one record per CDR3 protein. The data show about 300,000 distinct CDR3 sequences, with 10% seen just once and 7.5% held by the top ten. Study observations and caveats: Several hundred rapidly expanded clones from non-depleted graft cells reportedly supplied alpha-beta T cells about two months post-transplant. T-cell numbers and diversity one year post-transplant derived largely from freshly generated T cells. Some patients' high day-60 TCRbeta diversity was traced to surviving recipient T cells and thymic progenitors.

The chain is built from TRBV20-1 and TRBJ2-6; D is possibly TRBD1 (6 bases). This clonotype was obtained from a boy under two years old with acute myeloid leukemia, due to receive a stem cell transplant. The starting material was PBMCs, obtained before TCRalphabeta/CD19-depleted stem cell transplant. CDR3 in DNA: TGCAGTGCTAGAGATTGGGGGCAGGGTGCTGGGGCCAACGTCCTGACTTTC. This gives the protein CSARDWGQGAGANVLTF.